This entry features one T cell receptor beta chain sequence. As yet, its antigen is unknown. There are 15 residues in the CDR3. Germline assignment: CDR1 SNHLY and CDR2 FYNNEI. V was cut by 6 bases and J by 1 base, with 13 bases left in between. Libraries for TCRalpha and TCRbeta carried sample barcodes and unique molecular identifiers via 5'RACE. TCRdb used MiXCR to reprocess the 5' RACE reads, holding one entry per CDR3 protein. The repertoire holds about 180,000 distinct CDR3 sequences, with 15% to 20% as singletons. The data are from a study of T-cell memory formation after mild COVID-19. At the level of the study: TCR clusters mostly belonged to single donors. Study results and caveats: CD4/CD8 balance held among clones contracting day 15 to 85, and later expanders leaned CD4+. Mainly CM and EM harbored the contracting CD4+ clones; mainly EMRA harbored the CD8+ ones.

Input material: PBMCs or a T cell subset sorted from them (not recorded which). This clonotype originated in a man younger than 35 who had mild COVID-19 (a few samples of this study predate the infection). Cell type and time point are not known. V is TRBV2 and J is TRBJ1-5; D perhaps matches TRBD1 (6 bases). The CDR3 bases are TGTGCCAGCAGGCCGGGGGACATGAGCAATCAGCCCCAGCATTTT. As protein: CASRPGDMSNQPQHF. The complete variable domain, with remaining parts taken from reference TRBV2 and TRBJ1-5, reads EPEVTQTPSHQVTQMGQEVILRCVPISNHLYFYWYRQILGQKVEFLVSFYNNEISEKSEIFDDQFSVERPDGSNFTLKIRSTKLEDSAMYFCASRPGDMSNQPQHFGDGTRLSIL.